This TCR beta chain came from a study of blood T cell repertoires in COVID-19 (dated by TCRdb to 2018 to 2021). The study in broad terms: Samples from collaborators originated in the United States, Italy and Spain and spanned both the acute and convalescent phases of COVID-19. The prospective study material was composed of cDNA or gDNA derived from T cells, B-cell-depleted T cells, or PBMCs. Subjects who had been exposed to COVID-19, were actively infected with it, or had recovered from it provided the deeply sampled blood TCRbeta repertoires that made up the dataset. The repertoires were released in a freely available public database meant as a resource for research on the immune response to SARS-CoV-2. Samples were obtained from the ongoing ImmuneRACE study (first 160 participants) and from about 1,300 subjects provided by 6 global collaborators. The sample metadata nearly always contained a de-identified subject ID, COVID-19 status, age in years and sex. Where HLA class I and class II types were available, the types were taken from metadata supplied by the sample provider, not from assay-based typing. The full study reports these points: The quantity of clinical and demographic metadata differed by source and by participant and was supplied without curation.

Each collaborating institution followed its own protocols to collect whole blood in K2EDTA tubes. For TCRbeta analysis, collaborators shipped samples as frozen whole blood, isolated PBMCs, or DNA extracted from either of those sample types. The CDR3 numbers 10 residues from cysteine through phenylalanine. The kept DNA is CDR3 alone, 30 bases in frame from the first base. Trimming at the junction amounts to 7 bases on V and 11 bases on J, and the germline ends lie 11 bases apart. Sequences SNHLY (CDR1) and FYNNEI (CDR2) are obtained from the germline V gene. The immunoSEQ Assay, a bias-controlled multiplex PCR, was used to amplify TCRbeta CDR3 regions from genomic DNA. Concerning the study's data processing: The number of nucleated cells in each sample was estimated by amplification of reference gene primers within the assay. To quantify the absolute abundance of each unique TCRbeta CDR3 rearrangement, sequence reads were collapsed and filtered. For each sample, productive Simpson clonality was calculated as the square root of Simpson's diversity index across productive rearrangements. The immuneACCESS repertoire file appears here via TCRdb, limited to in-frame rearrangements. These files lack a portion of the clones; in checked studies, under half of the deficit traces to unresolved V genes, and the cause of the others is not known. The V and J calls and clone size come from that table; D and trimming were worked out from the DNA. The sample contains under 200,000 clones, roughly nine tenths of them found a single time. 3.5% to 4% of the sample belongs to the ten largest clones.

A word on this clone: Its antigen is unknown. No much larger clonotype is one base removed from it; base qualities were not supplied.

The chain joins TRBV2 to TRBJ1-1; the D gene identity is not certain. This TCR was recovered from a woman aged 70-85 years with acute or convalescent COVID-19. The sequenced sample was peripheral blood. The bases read TGTGCCAGCAAGAACTTTGAGGCTTTCTTT. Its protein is CASKNFEAFF. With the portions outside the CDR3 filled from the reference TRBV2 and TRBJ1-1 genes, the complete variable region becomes EPEVTQTPSHQVTQMGQEVILRCVPISNHLYFYWYRQILGQKVEFLVSFYNNEISEKSEIFDDQFSVERPDGSNFTLKIRSTKLEDSAMYFCASKNFEAFFGQGTRLTVV.